This T cell receptor (beta chain) originates from a study of blood T cell repertoires in COVID-19. Only in-frame clones appear in the TCRdb table, and some are missing; sequencing was by immunoSEQ multiplex PCR. The table records approximately 190,000 clones, 60% to 85% of them present only once. Sequenced material: peripheral blood. The clonotype was recovered from a man in his 60s with active or convalescent COVID-19.

The CDR3: CASSHGSGQLETQYF. CDR3 sequence (DNA): TGCGCCAGCAGCCATGGATCGGGACAGCTGGAGACCCAGTACTTC. V and J are TRBV4-3 and TRBJ2-5, with TRBD1 identical over 7 bases. Trimming cost V 3 bases and J 5 bases; bases outside gene matches: 9. Per the germline V gene, CDR1 is LGHNA and CDR2 is YSLEER. The CDR3 is made up of 15 amino acids.